Listed below are T cell receptor beta chains from one sample, sequenced in a study of vaccination and CD4 T cells after COVID-19. Their specific antigens are unknown. TCRdb reprocessed the PCR reads via MiXCR and lists one record per CDR3 protein. The repertoire holds under 20,000 distinct CDR3 sequences, 53% seen once, with 5.5% to 8.5% in the top ten. Sequencing used CD4+ T cells from blood, cultured in vitro, obtained before SARS-CoV-2 vaccination. The source is a human donor who had recovered from COVID-19. Each CDR3 is given with its conserved first and last residue. The D gene is left open where the match is weak. The listing skips clone size in some rows; elsewhere it reads once, few, many or a size class.

v_call	d_call	j_call	clone_size	cdr3_nt	cdr3_aa
TRBV6-5	-	TRBJ2-5	-	TGTGCCAGCAGTTCCCCCTCAGGCGAGGGAGAGACCCAGTACTTC	CASSSPSGEGETQYF
TRBV5-6	-	TRBJ2-3	-	TGTGCCAGCAGCTTGGAGGGCACGTGGGCTCGCACAGATACGCAGTATTTT	CASSLEGTWARTDTQYF
TRBV7-3	TRBD1	TRBJ1-2	-	TGTGCCAGCAGCTACGACAGGGGGCATGGCTACACCTTC	CASSYDRGHGYTF
TRBV19	TRBD1	TRBJ1-2	-	TGTGCCAGCGTACCTCCCGGGACAGGGCCATATGGCTACACCTTC	CASVPPGTGPYGYTF
TRBV6-1	TRBD1	TRBJ1-2	few	TGTGCCAGCAGCCGTCCCGGGACAGGGGACGGCTATGGCTACACCTTC	CASSRPGTGDGYGYTF
TRBV7-9	-	TRBJ2-7	-	TGTGCCAGCAGCCGACTTCTAGGCGAGCAGTACTTC	CASSRLLGEQYF
TRBV15	-	TRBJ2-7	-	TGTGCCACCAGCAGTGGCAGCTACGAGCAGTACTTC	CATSSGSYEQYF
TRBV5-4	TRBD2	TRBJ2-4	-	TGTGCCAGCAGCTTGGTGGGGACTAGCAGCCACAAAAACATTCAGTACTTC	CASSLVGTSSHKNIQYF
TRBV6-1	TRBD2	TRBJ2-2	-	TGTGCCAGCAGCCCCGTGGGACTAGCGGGAGTTACCGGGGAGCTGTTTTTT	CASSPVGLAGVTGELFF
TRBV6-5	TRBD1	TRBJ1-5	-	TGTGCCAGCAGTTACAATAACCAGGGGGCCAGGCCCCAGCATTTT	CASSYNNQGARPQHF
TRBV7-2	TRBD1	TRBJ2-2	few	TGTGCCAGCAGCCCTACAGGGGCATTTTACACCGGGGAGCTGTTTTTT	CASSPTGAFYTGELFF
TRBV28	TRBD1	TRBJ1-1	-	TGTGCCAGCAGAGACAGGGCGGGCACTGAAGCTTTCTTT	CASRDRAGTEAFF
TRBV27	-	TRBJ2-7	-	TGTGCCAGCAGTTCTATGACTGGACCCTACGAGCAGTACTTC	CASSSMTGPYEQYF
TRBV6-5	-	TRBJ1-1	-	TGTGCCAGCAGTTACTCCTTTCCCGCGGGGGGGCGCACTGAAGCTTTCTTT	CASSYSFPAGGRTEAFF
TRBV7-9	-	TRBJ1-1	-	TGTGCCAGCAGCCCTCGGACGAACACTGAAGCTTTCTTT	CASSPRTNTEAFF
TRBV7-2	-	TRBJ2-7	-	TGTGCCAGCAGCTCCGCTCGGGGGAGAACCTACGAGCAGTACTTC	CASSSARGRTYEQYF
TRBV6-5	TRBD2	TRBJ2-3	-	TGTGCCAGCAGTTACCGCGGGACTAGCGGGAGATACACAGATACGCAGTATTTT	CASSYRGTSGRYTDTQYF
TRBV20-1	TRBD2	TRBJ2-1	-	TGCAGTGCTAGCGGCCTAGCGGGGCACAATGAGCAGTTCTTC	CSASGLAGHNEQFF
TRBV20-1	-	TRBJ2-3	few	TGCAGTACCACAGTGGGGACAAATTCAGATACGCAGTATTTT	CSTTVGTNSDTQYF
TRBV12-3/TRBV12-4	-	TRBJ2-3	-	TGTGCCAGCAGCTCCACCTCTCGCACAGATACGCAGTATTTT	CASSSTSRTDTQYF
TRBV11-3	-	TRBJ2-1	-	TGTGCCAGCAGCCCGAGGGGGGGGGGCTCGCGCAATGAGCAGTTCTTC	CASSPRGGGSRNEQFF
TRBV20-1	TRBD2	TRBJ2-3	few	TGCAGTGCTAGAGGGCTAGCGGGACGGAAGTGGGATACGCAGTATTTT	CSARGLAGRKWDTQYF
TRBV6-2/TRBV6-3	TRBD2	TRBJ2-3	-	TGTGCCAGCAGGGGACTAGCGGGAACTGATACGCAGTATTTT	CASRGLAGTDTQYF
TRBV10-3	TRBD1	TRBJ1-1	-	TGTGCCACCAAGGACAGGACGAACACTGAAGCTTTCTTT	CATKDRTNTEAFF
TRBV20-1	TRBD2	TRBJ2-3	once	TGCAGTGCTAGAAAACAACTAGCGGGAGTAGCAGATACGCAGTATTTT	CSARKQLAGVADTQYF
TRBV27	TRBD2	TRBJ2-2	-	TGTGCCAACCACCTAGCGGAAAACACCGGGGAGCTGTTTTTT	CANHLAENTGELFF
TRBV20-1	-	TRBJ2-2	few	TGCAGTGCTAGAGATAACACCCGCACCGGGGAGCTGTTTTTT	CSARDNTRTGELFF
TRBV7-8	-	TRBJ1-5	once	TGTGCCAGCAGCTTGGGTACGGCCGGTCAGCCCCAGCATTTT	CASSLGTAGQPQHF
TRBV6-5	TRBD1	TRBJ1-2	few	TGTGCCAGCAGTTACTCGACAGGGGGCGCCTATGGCTACACCTTC	CASSYSTGGAYGYTF
TRBV5-1	-	TRBJ2-7	-	-	CASRLGRSTSGEQYF
TRBV7-8	-	TRBJ2-5	-	TGTGCCAGCAGCTTAGGAGGACTCGAGACCCAGTACTTC	CASSLGGLETQYF
TRBV20-1	TRBD1	TRBJ2-7	-	TGCAGTGCTAGAGCCGGGGACAGTCGACGGGACTACGAGCAGTACTTC	CSARAGDSRRDYEQYF
TRBV27	-	TRBJ1-2	-	TGTGCCAGCAGAGCTGGAGCTAACTATGGCTACACCTTC	CASRAGANYGYTF
TRBV30	-	TRBJ1-5	-	TGTGCCTGGAGTAGAGGTGAATATAGCAATCAGCCCCAGCATTTT	CAWSRGEYSNQPQHF
TRBV6-1	-	TRBJ2-2	-	TGTGCCAGCAGATTCACCGGGGAGCTGTTTTTT	CASRFTGELFF
TRBV5-1	-	TRBJ2-3	-	TGCGCCAGCAGCTTGATGTTGGGCACAGATACGCAGTATTTT	CASSLMLGTDTQYF
TRBV28	-	TRBJ1-1	-	TGTGCCAGCAGTAAGGGCGGCGGCACTGAAGCTTTCTTT	CASSKGGGTEAFF
TRBV2	-	TRBJ2-7	-	TGTGCCAGCAGTAGCAGGCCCCTCTACGAGCAGTACTTC	CASSSRPLYEQYF
TRBV20-1	-	TRBJ1-5	-	TGCAGTGCTAGGGACGGCAATCAGCCCCAGCATTTT	CSARDGNQPQHF
TRBV7-3	TRBD1	TRBJ2-3	-	TGTGCCAGCAGCCCTAAAGGGACAGGGGATGCAGATACGCAGTATTTT	CASSPKGTGDADTQYF
TRBV7-2	-	TRBJ2-6	-	TGTGCCAGCAGCACTGGACGGTTCTCTGGGGCCAACGTCCTGACTTTC	CASSTGRFSGANVLTF
TRBV20-1	TRBD2	TRBJ2-7	-	TGCAGTGCTAGACCTAGCGGGAGGGCCCACGAGCAGTACTTC	CSARPSGRAHEQYF
TRBV18	-	TRBJ2-2	-	TGTGCCAGCTCACCTAAATACCGGACAGCAAACACCGGGGAGCTGTTTTTT	CASSPKYRTANTGELFF
TRBV15	-	TRBJ1-1	-	TGTGCCACCAGCAGAGATCTCGTGGGCACGCGGTATTTT	CATSRDLVGTRYF
TRBV6-1	-	TRBJ2-6	-	TGTGCCAGCAATCCCAGGGACTCTGGGGCCAACGTCCTGACTTTC	CASNPRDSGANVLTF
TRBV27	TRBD2	TRBJ2-3	-	TGTGCCAGCAGTTTATCACTAGCGGGAGGCACAGATACGCAGTATTTT	CASSLSLAGGTDTQYF
TRBV12-3/TRBV12-4	TRBD1	TRBJ1-2	few	TGTGCCAGCAGCAAAGGGACAGACAATCCCTATGGCTACACCTTC	CASSKGTDNPYGYTF
TRBV2	-	TRBJ1-6	-	TGTGCCAGCAGTTTACTTCTACAGGGTGGGGATTCACCCCTCCACTTT	CASSLLLQGGDSPLHF
TRBV18	-	TRBJ2-5	-	TGTGCCAGCTCACCACCAAGTTTACAGTTGCAAGAGACCCAGTACTTC	CASSPPSLQLQETQYF
TRBV27	-	TRBJ2-1	-	TGTGCCAGCAGTGACCTGGGGCTACGAATCTACAATGAGCAGTTCTTC	CASSDLGLRIYNEQFF
TRBV28	-	TRBJ2-7	-	TGTGCCAGCAGAAAATACTCCTTGAGACGGATATACGAGCAGTACTTC	CASRKYSLRRIYEQYF
TRBV7-9	-	TRBJ1-5	-	TGTGCCAGCAGCTTCGTCGGTCAGCCCCAGCATTTT	CASSFVGQPQHF
TRBV7-8	-	TRBJ2-1	few	TGTGCCAGCAGCTTAGCGCACTTGTACAATGAGCAGTTCTTC	CASSLAHLYNEQFF
TRBV23-1	-	TRBJ2-2	-	TGCGCCAGCAGTCCCCCCTTACGTTGGACCGGGGAGCTGTTTTTT	CASSPPLRWTGELFF
TRBV20-1	-	TRBJ2-3	-	TGCAGTGCTAGTTCGGGAGCTGCAGATACGCAGTATTTT	CSASSGAADTQYF
TRBV10-3	TRBD2	TRBJ2-3	-	TGTGCCATCAGTGAGAATGGACTAGCAGGCACAGATACGCAGTATTTT	CAISENGLAGTDTQYF
TRBV6-2/TRBV6-3	TRBD2	TRBJ2-3	-	TGTGCCAGCAGGCTAGCGGAAAATACAGATACGCAGTATTTT	CASRLAENTDTQYF
TRBV14	-	TRBJ1-6	-	TGTGCCAGCAGCCTTCTCTATAATTCACCCCTCCACTTT	CASSLLYNSPLHF
TRBV4-1	TRBD2	TRBJ2-7	-	TGCGCCAGCAGCCCCCGGGGACTAGCGGGAGGGCCAAGGCCCTACGAGCAGTACTTC	CASSPRGLAGGPRPYEQYF
TRBV28	-	TRBJ2-5	-	TGTGCCAGCAGTTTATGGACAAACCAAGAGACCCAGTACTTC	CASSLWTNQETQYF